This T cell receptor beta chain is drawn from a study of identical twins. To note about this clonotype: The target antigen is unknown.

The CDR3 is 14 residues long. V shed 6 bases and J 0 bases; nucleotides not matched to a gene: 5. Germline CDR1 is DFQATT and CDR2 is SNEGSKA (reference sequence). Study-wide results and caveats: Insertions were fewer in abundant cord blood beta clonotypes, whereas memory repertoires showed none of this pattern. The study drew conclusions from cross-sectional statistical analysis, not from following the same donors.

The cDNA had a unique molecular identifier and a template-switch universal primer site. TCRdb recomputed calls from the 5' RACE reads with MiXCR, one row per CDR3 protein. Among 500,000 to 600,000 distinct CDR3 sequences, 22% were seen once, and the ten largest hold 0.91%. Another study also made use of these data, one on T cells expressing NK-cell markers. Per that study: An anti-gamma-delta TCR antibody was added in several experiments. It restricted sorting to alpha-beta TCR-expressing T cells.

This TCR came from a woman aged 18 to 35 in good health. The chain has TRBV20-1 and TRBJ2-4; 7 bases fit TRBD1. Source material: CD4+ T cells sorted from blood. The CDR3 protein is CSASSGGAKNIQYF. For the CDR3, the DNA is TGCAGTGCGAGTTCAGGGGGAGCCAAAAACATTCAGTACTTC.